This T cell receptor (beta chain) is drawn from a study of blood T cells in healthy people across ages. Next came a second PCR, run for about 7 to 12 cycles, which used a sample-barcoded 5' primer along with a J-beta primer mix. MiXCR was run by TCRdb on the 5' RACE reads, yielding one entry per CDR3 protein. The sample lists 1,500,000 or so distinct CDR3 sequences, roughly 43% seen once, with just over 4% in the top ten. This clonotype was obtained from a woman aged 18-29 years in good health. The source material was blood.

CDR3 sequence (DNA): TGCGCCAGCAGCCAAGATGCAGGGTTCACTTCACCCCTCCACTTT. Translation gives CASSQDAGFTSPLHF. This rearrangement joins TRBV4-1 to TRBJ1-6; weak D call: TRBD1 (5 bases). The germline CDR1 and CDR2 sequences are MGHRA and YSYEKL. The CDR3 extends over 15 amino acids. Trimming shortened V by 0 bases and J by 9 bases, and 12 bases separated the two germline ends.